The 15 T cell receptor beta chains below come from one sample, sequenced in a study of response to subunit inactivated influenza vaccine. TCRdb called the RT-PCR reads again in MiXCR, with one record for every CDR3 protein. Of hundreds of thousands of distinct CDR3 sequences detected, 13% to 15% appear once; the ten largest clones hold 7.6%. The sample consisted of PBMCs from blood, taken 14 to 15 days before vaccination. The receptors were gathered from a man in his fifties who received an inactivated influenza vaccine.

This clonotype turned up a few times. The chain joins TRBV7-9 to TRBJ2-2; D possibly uses TRBD1 or TRBD2 (5 bases each). The CDR3 sequence is 16 residues long. V was trimmed by 4 bases and J by 8 bases, leaving 20 bases between them. The germline V gene has CDR1 SEHNR and CDR2 FQNEAQ (reference sequence). The CDR3 nucleotides read TGTGCCAGCAGCTCCACCCCCGGGACGAAGGGAGGGGAGCTGTTTTTT. Translated: CASSSTPGTKGGELFF.

V usage is TRBV5-1 and J usage is TRBJ2-7, with D unresolved. With 0 bases removed from V and 1 base from J, the gap between germline ends came to 8 bases. From germline, CDR1 is SGHRS and CDR2 YFSETQ. The CDR3 has 14 residues. This CDR3 reads CASSLEAVSYEQYF. DNA of the CDR3: TGCGCCAGCAGCTTGGAGGCAGTATCCTACGAGCAGTACTTC.

This clonotype was found a few times. This rearrangement joins TRBV7-9 to TRBJ2-5, with TRBD2 as a possible D gene (5 bases). The CDR3 extends over 12 amino acids. Trimming stripped 5 bases from V and 5 bases from J, with 9 bases between. The germline V gene has CDR1 SEHNR and CDR2 FQNEAQ (reference sequence). The CDR3 region has the DNA TGTGCCAGCAGCCGGACTTTCGAGACCCAGTACTTC. This translates into CASSRTFETQYF.

This clonotype appeared a few times. V and J are TRBV5-5 and TRBJ2-3; D may correspond to TRBD1 or TRBD2 (5 bases each). CDR1 and CDR2 (germline): SGHKS, YYEKEE (reference sequence). V lost 4 bases and J lost 4, with 13 bases in between. This CDR3 spans 14 amino acids. The DNA for the CDR3 is TGTGCCAGCAGCCTCCGGGACCCCTCAGATACGCAGTATTTT. Translation: CASSLRDPSDTQYF.

This chain uses TRBV20-1 with TRBJ2-7; D may be TRBD1 (5 bases). The CDR3 has 15 amino acids. Per the germline V gene, CDR1 is DFQATT and CDR2 is SNEGSKA (reference sequence). V lost 0 bases and J 3 bases, leaving 15 bases between the germline ends. As DNA, the CDR3 is TGCAGTGCTAGAGATCGGTCCAGGGTAAACTACGAGCAGTACTTC. Its translation is CSARDRSRVNYEQYF.

This CDR3 reads CSARQRSDTQYF. DNA of the CDR3: TGCAGTGCTAGGCAGAGGTCAGATACGCAGTATTTT. This chain joins TRBV20-1 and TRBJ2-3; D remains ambiguous. Germline V gene lookup returns CDR1 DFQATT and CDR2 SNEGSKA (reference sequence). The germline V and J ends were trimmed by 3 bases and 4 bases, with 8 bases remaining between them. The CDR3 loop spans 12 amino acids.

The chain joins TRBV7-9 to TRBJ1-3; D is unclear. This CDR3 spans 16 amino acids. V lost 5 bases, J lost 4 bases, and 18 bases lay in between. The V gene's germline CDR1 is SEHNR and CDR2 FQNEAQ (reference sequence). The CDR3 bases are TGTGCCAGCAGCCTGCGACCTACTCAAGAGGGAAACACCATATATTTT. Translated: CASSLRPTQEGNTIYF.

The chain is built from TRBV24-1 and TRBJ2-5, with 10 bases aligning to TRBD1. This CDR3 comprises 17 residues. Germline values: CDR1 KGHDR, CDR2 SFDVKD. The V and J ends lost 1 base and 5 bases, in that order; junction bases with no gene match: 9. The CDR3 loop reads CATSDFIETGGAETQYF. Here the CDR3 DNA reads TGTGCCACCAGTGATTTTATCGAGACAGGGGGCGCGGAGACCCAGTACTTC.

This clonotype appeared a few times. This chain links TRBV4-3 with TRBJ2-6; D gene unclear. The CDR3 length is 17 residues. Per the germline V gene, CDR1 is LGHNA and CDR2 is YSLEER. V was cut by 1 base and J by 1 base, with 11 bases left in between. This chain's CDR3 is CASSQGIWGSGANVLTF. CDR3 sequence (DNA): TGCGCCAGCAGCCAAGGCATTTGGGGTTCTGGGGCCAACGTCCTGACTTTC.

The chain combines TRBV15 with TRBJ2-3; D perhaps matches TRBD2 (5 bases). The germline V and J ends were trimmed by 0 bases and 5 bases, with 9 bases remaining between them. The germline V gene encodes CDR1 LNHNV and CDR2 YYDKDF (reference sequence). The CDR3 extends over 14 amino acids. CDR3 bases: TGTGCCACCAGCAGAGAGAGAGGGTTAGATACGCAGTATTTT. It is translated as CATSRERGLDTQYF.

This clonotype was seen only a few times. CDR3 protein: CSARLPGSDEQYF. The CDR3 nucleotides are TGCAGTGCGCGTCTTCCGGGGAGCGACGAGCAGTACTTC. The chain is built from TRBV20-1 and TRBJ2-7, with D perhaps matching TRBD2 (5 bases). Trimming took 6 bases from V and 5 from J, leaving 17 bases between them. Germline values: CDR1 DFQATT, CDR2 SNEGSKA (reference sequence). This CDR3 comprises 13 residues.

There are a few counts of this clonotype. The chain has TRBV12-3 or TRBV12-4 and TRBJ1-2; maybe TRBD1 (5 bases). V dropped 4 bases and J dropped 8 bases, with 14 bases sitting between them. The CDR3 extends over 13 amino acids. The CDR3 DNA reads TGTGCCAGCAGTTACCGGGACGGTGGAGGCTACACCTTC. Protein product: CASSYRDGGGYTF.

Many counts were recorded for this clonotype. The V gene is TRBV5-1, the J gene TRBJ2-5; 7 bases align to TRBD1. CDR1 is SGHRS and CDR2 is YFSETQ in the germline V gene. The V segment lost 4 bases and the J segment 1 base; nucleotides outside the gene matches: 4. The CDR3 totals 14 residues. CDR3: CASSPGQVQETQYF. The CDR3 region has the DNA TGCGCCAGCAGCCCCGGACAGGTCCAAGAGACCCAGTACTTC. Full variable domain (outside the CDR3, taken from reference TRBV5-1 and TRBJ2-5): KAGVTQTPRYLIKTRGQQVTLSCSPISGHRSVSWYQQTPGQGLQFLFEYFSETQRNKGNFPGRFSGRQFSNSRSEMNVSTLELGDSALYLCASSPGQVQETQYFGPGTRLLVL.

The chain links TRBV20-1 to TRBJ1-2, with 7 positions matching TRBD1. Trimming at V came to 2 bases and at J to 6 bases, leaving 6 bases not matched to a gene. Germline V gene data show CDR1 as DFQATT and CDR2 as SNEGSKA (reference sequence). The CDR3 runs to 13 residues. The CDR3 sequence: CSARTEGQNGYTF. CDR3 coding DNA: TGCAGTGCTAGAACCGAGGGACAGAATGGCTACACCTTC.

This clonotype has only a few counts. Relative to the germline gene, one junction end is altered; a read error may explain this. This chain connects TRBV4-1 to TRBJ2-3; 12 bases are shared with TRBD1. Looked up from germline, CDR1 is MGHRA and CDR2 is YSYEKL. CDR3 length equals 19 residues. In nucleotides, the CDR3 is TGCGCCAGCACCCAACTCCCGGGACAGGGGGCAGGAGGCGCAGATACGCAGTATTTT. It specifies CASTQLPGQGAGGADTQYF.